This T cell receptor beta chain was documented in a study of vaccination effects on CD4 cells after COVID-19. In the study overall: Participants each got two BNT162b2 or mRNA-1273 vaccine doses.

CDR3 size: 15 residues. V lost 3 bases, J lost 3 bases, and 3 bases stayed unmatched. CDR1 and CDR2 from the germline V gene are SGHRS and YFSETQ. Details on this clone: What it binds is not known.

Profiling relied on immunoSEQ multiplex PCR, and the TCRdb table lists in-frame clones only, not all of them. This sample has approximately 24,000 clones, with over 70% found just once. Sequencing in the ViraFEST assay came after antigen-specific CD4+ T cells had been expanded with viral peptide pools, which were used to stimulate PBMC. Subsequent to a culture period of roughly 11 days, CD4+ T cells were isolated. Neither prior SARS-CoV-2 infection nor positive nucleocapsid antibodies were present in the vaccine recipients. Each well held about 2.1 million PBMC cultured with 7.5 to 10 ug/ml peptides and 7.5 to 10 IU/ml IL-2. The authors replaced half the medium with IL-2 medium on days 3 and 7.

The sequencing here drew on CD4+ T cells from PBMCs cultured with HCoV-NL63 spike peptides, taken before COVID-19 vaccination. This receptor was identified in a human donor who received a COVID-19 vaccine. This chain joins TRBV5-1 and TRBJ2-5; 12 bases fit TRBD2. CDR3 loop: CASSWTSGVEETQYF. For the CDR3, the DNA is TGCGCCAGCAGCTGGACTAGCGGGGTTGAAGAGACCCAGTACTTC.